These 15 T cell receptor beta chains originate from one sample sequenced in a study of blood T cell repertoires in COVID-19 (dated by TCRdb to 2018 to 2020). Library construction relied on the immunoSEQ multiplex PCR assay. TCRdb carries this immuneACCESS record with in-frame sequences only. Its versions omit some clonotypes, under half of them owing to an unresolved V gene in the studies checked, with the rest unexplained. The sample profile shows 65,000 or so clones; 76% of them were found once. 5% to 7% of the sample is held by the ten biggest clonotypes. Material: peripheral blood. The receptors stem from a woman aged 45-60 years with active or convalescent COVID-19.

This chain links TRBV29-1 with TRBJ2-7; TRBD1 agrees at 9 bases. From germline, CDR1 is SQVTM and CDR2 ANQGSEA. The CDR3 is 13 amino acids. V lost 6 bases and J lost 5; bases outside the gene matches: 8. Here the CDR3 DNA reads TGCAGCGTAGCCGGGACAGGGAGAAACGAGCAGTACTTC. Protein: CSVAGTGRNEQYF.

The J gene is TRBJ1-5, the V gene TRBV5-5, with D unclear. V was cut by 0 bases and J by 3 bases, with 10 bases left in between. Germline V lookup: CDR1 SGHKS, CDR2 YYEKEE (reference sequence). There are 15 residues in the CDR3. The CDR3 DNA is TGTGCCAGCAGCTTGGTGGGAGGGATCAATCAGCCCCAGCATTTT. Encoded protein: CASSLVGGINQPQHF.

This clone is a singleton in its sample. The chain recombines TRBV9 with TRBJ2-5, with 11 bases fitting TRBD2. The germline CDR1 and CDR2 sequences are SGDLS and YYNGEE. Trimming cost V 3 bases and J 4 bases; bases outside gene matches: 5. This CDR3 spans 15 amino acids. The CDR3 nucleotides read TGTGCCAGCAGCGCAAATCTAGCGGGAGGAGAGACCCAGTACTTC. Translated, it gives CASSANLAGGETQYF.

The rearrangement links TRBV6-6 to TRBJ1-1, with D perhaps TRBD1 (6 bases). Trimming left V 6 bases short and J 8 bases short, with 13 bases between. The CDR3 loop spans 12 amino acids. CDR1 MNHNY and CDR2 SVGAGI come from the germline V gene (reference sequence). The CDR3 nucleotides are TGTGCCAGCAGCTACAGGGAGCCGGAAGCTTTCTTT. This codes for CASSYREPEAFF.

The genes are TRBV6-5 and TRBJ1-2; TRBD1 matches at 9 bases. There are 15 residues in the CDR3. The germline V gene encodes CDR1 MNHEY and CDR2 SVGAGI. Germline trimming cut 8 bases from V and 7 bases from J; bases unmatched to any gene: 14. CDR3 sequence: CASALRTGVKGGYTF. CDR3 in DNA: TGTGCCAGCGCGCTCCGGACAGGGGTAAAAGGTGGCTACACCTTC.

The chain employs TRBV19 and TRBJ1-1, with D unclear. This CDR3 is 12 amino acids long. The V end lost 5 bases, the J end lost 3 bases, and 7 bases lay between the germline ends. Germline-derived CDR1 and CDR2 are LNHDA and SQIVND (reference sequence). This CDR3 reads CASSRRDTEAFF. In DNA form, the CDR3 reads TGTGCCAGTAGTCGGAGGGACACTGAAGCTTTCTTT.

This rearrangement joins TRBV10-3 to TRBJ1-1, with 8 bases matching TRBD1. CDR1 is ENHRY, CDR2 SYGVKD, per germline. V was pared by 1 base and J by 5 bases, with 6 bases of the junction left unmatched. CDR3 size: 15 residues. DNA of the CDR3: TGTGCCATCAGTGAGTGGGGACAGGAAAGAACTGAAGCTTTCTTT. It is translated as CAISEWGQERTEAFF.

V is TRBV4-1 and J is TRBJ2-7, with D possibly TRBD2 on 5 matching bases. CDR1 is MGHRA and CDR2 is YSYEKL in the germline V gene. Between the trimmed V and J ends, which lost 0 bases and 3 bases, there was a span of 6 bases. CDR3 length: 13 amino acids. Here the CDR3 reads CASSQEEVYEQYF. CDR3 in DNA: TGCGCCAGCAGCCAAGAGGAGGTCTACGAGCAGTACTTC.

The genes are TRBV6-2 or TRBV6-3 and TRBJ2-3; no clear D. The germline V gene has CDR1 MNHEY and CDR2 SVGEGT. The V gene lost 6 bases and the J gene lost 4 bases, with 5 bases spanning the gap. The CDR3 loop spans 11 amino acids. CDR3 loop: CASSNSDTQYF. The CDR3 DNA sequence: TGTGCCAGCAGCAACTCAGATACGCAGTATTTT.

The genes are TRBV7-2 and TRBJ1-4, with 7 nucleotides matching TRBD1. Trimming at V came to 1 base and at J to 2 bases, leaving 7 bases not matched to a gene. Germline V lookup: CDR1 SGHTA, CDR2 FQGNSA. This CDR3 is 17 amino acids long. CDR3 in DNA: TGTGCCAGCAGCTTAGGCCCGACAGGGTACACTAATGAAAAACTGTTTTTT. Its protein product is CASSLGPTGYTNEKLFF.

J is TRBJ1-5 and V is TRBV19; 8 bases agree with TRBD1. V shed 4 bases and J 5 bases; nucleotides not matched to a gene: 4. Germline lookup yields CDR1 LNHDA and CDR2 SQIVND (reference sequence). This CDR3 has 14 amino acids. CDR3 sequence reads: CASSTRTGYQPQHF. The CDR3 nucleotides are TGTGCCAGTAGTACCAGGACAGGGTATCAGCCCCAGCATTTT.

The chain joins TRBV19 to TRBJ2-3; D unresolved. V shed 5 bases and J shed 1 base, with 13 bases lying between them. CDR3 size: 15 residues. Germline V gene sequence: CDR1 LNHDA, CDR2 SQIVND (reference sequence). The CDR3 sequence: CASSGLSVGTDTQYF. Written as DNA, the CDR3 is TGTGCCAGTAGTGGCCTCTCCGTGGGCACAGATACGCAGTATTTT.

This clone was recorded only once. The V and J genes are TRBV2 and TRBJ1-6; possible D gene TRBD1, 6 bases. Germline-derived CDR1 and CDR2 are SNHLY and FYNNEI. With 4 bases removed from V and 8 bases from J, the gap between germline ends came to 9 bases. The CDR3 totals 13 residues. CDR3: CASSGQGYSPLHF. The DNA of the CDR3 is TGTGCCAGCAGTGGGCAGGGGTATTCACCCCTCCACTTT.

The chain employs TRBV5-1 and TRBJ2-5; 7 bases match TRBD1. Germline-derived CDR1 and CDR2 are SGHRS and YFSETQ. J lost 5 bases, V lost 4 bases, and 2 bases had no gene match. The CDR3 runs 12 residues. CDR3 in DNA: TGCGCCAGCAGCGGACAGGAGGAGACCCAGTACTTC. Encoded protein: CASSGQEETQYF.

The chain couples TRBV19 to TRBJ2-7; 11 positions agree with TRBD2. J lost 4 bases, V lost 3 bases, and 2 bases had no gene match. The V gene's germline CDR1 is LNHDA and CDR2 SQIVND (reference sequence). This CDR3 comprises 14 residues. This CDR3 reads CASSISGRGYEQYF. The CDR3 coding sequence is TGTGCCAGTAGTATTAGCGGGAGGGGTTACGAGCAGTACTTC. Looking up the rest from reference TRBV19 and TRBJ2-7 gives the full variable domain: DGGITQSPKYLFRKEGQNVTLSCEQNLNHDAMYWYRQDPGQGLRLIYYSQIVNDFQKGDIAEGYSVSREKKESFPLTVTSAQKNPTAFYLCASSISGRGYEQYFGPGTRLTVT.